The 26 T cell receptor beta chains reported below all come from one sample, sequenced in a study of regulatory T cells in long-lasting Graves disease. Time point denoted: newly diagnosed GD, antithyroid drugs for less than 3 months. The TCR library used RNA extracted from PBMCs. Arm-PCR of CDR3 regions and iRepertoire HTBI primers were the basis on which TCR beta libraries were built. One entry per CDR3 protein results from TCRdb running MiXCR on the multiplex PCR reads. Among 400,000 to 550,000 distinct CDR3 sequences listed, over 15% were seen once. This sample was also put to use in a study of T cells in Graves' hyperthyroidism and ophthalmopathy.

The sequencing used peripheral blood mononuclear cells (PBMCs), collected at new diagnosis, from a patient treated with antithyroid drugs. The receptor set was obtained from a woman between 18 and 29 years old with Graves disease.

V and J are TRBV24-1 and TRBJ1-1; D remains ambiguous. Germline V lookup: CDR1 KGHDR, CDR2 SFDVKD. V lost 1 base and J lost 4, with 6 bases in between. This CDR3 has 13 amino acids. The CDR3 DNA is TGTGCCACCAGTGATTTTATTGGCACTGAAGCTTTCTTT. It encodes CATSDFIGTEAFF.

With regard to this clonotype: This may be a read error: a much more frequent sequence differs by one nucleotide. This rearrangement joins TRBV6-2 or TRBV6-3 to TRBJ2-3; 13 nucleotides line up with TRBD2. Germline V CDR1 and CDR2: MNHEY, SVGEGT. This CDR3 comprises 15 residues. Losses at the gene ends were 10 bases for V and 8 bases for J; bases not matched to a gene: 12. The CDR3 sequence is CANSGLAGVGGTQYF. The DNA for the CDR3 is TGTGCCAACAGCGGACTAGCGGGAGTGGGCGGTACGCAGTATTTT.

This chain connects TRBV4-3 to TRBJ2-1; tentatively, D is TRBD1 (6 bases). Trimming removed 0 bases from V and 7 bases from J, with 16 bases in between. Per germline, CDR1 LGHNA and CDR2 YSLEER. There are 16 residues in the CDR3. CDR3 nucleotides: TGCGCCAGCAGCCAAGAGGCCGACAGGTTGGGGAATGAGCAGTTCTTC. Its protein product is CASSQEADRLGNEQFF.

This clonotype has just a few counts. The chain couples TRBV19 to TRBJ2-1, with D possibly being TRBD1 (6 bases). The CDR3 spans 14 residues. In germline, CDR1 is LNHDA, CDR2 SQIVND (reference sequence). V dropped 4 bases and J dropped 5 bases, with 12 bases sitting between them. CDR3 bases: TGTGCCAGTAGTAATTCGTACAGGGACAATGAGCAGTTCTTC. It translates to CASSNSYRDNEQFF.

This clonotype was observed a few times. The rearrangement links TRBV29-1 to TRBJ1-4; D is perhaps TRBD1 (5 bases). The CDR3 totals 17 residues. Germline V gene lookup returns CDR1 SQVTM and CDR2 ANQGSEA. Trimming cost V 1 base and J 5 bases, with 20 bases left between them. In DNA, the CDR3 is TGCAGCGTTGAAGGGCGGGACGACCCGAACCGGAATGAAAAACTGTTTTTT. This sequence encodes CSVEGRDDPNRNEKLFF.

This clonotype occurred a few times. This chain joins TRBV11-2 and TRBJ2-1; maybe TRBD2 (6 bases). Germline CDR1 reads SGHAT; CDR2 reads FQNNGV. V lost 5 bases and J lost 3, with 11 bases in between. This CDR3 has 14 residues. For the CDR3, the DNA is TGTGCCAGCAGCCTCGGACTATTCTACAATGAGCAGTTCTTC. It encodes CASSLGLFYNEQFF.

The chain carries TRBV7-9 and TRBJ2-5, with a weak D call TRBD2 (5 bases). The CDR3 is 16 amino acids. In germline, CDR1 is SEHNR, CDR2 FQNEAQ (reference sequence). The V and J ends lost 1 base and 0 bases respectively, with 12 bases between them. DNA of the CDR3: TGTGCCAGCAGCTTAGTAGGGCGGGCCGACCAAGAGACCCAGTACTTC. Its protein product is CASSLVGRADQETQYF. Using reference TRBV7-9 and TRBJ2-5 for the parts outside the CDR3, the full variable domain is DTGVSQNPRHKITKRGQNVTFRCDPISEHNRLYWYRQTLGQGPEFLTYFQNEAQLEKSRLLSDRFSAERPKGSFSTLEIQRTEQGDSAMYLCASSLVGRADQETQYFGPGTRLLVL.

This clonotype has just a few counts. The chain has TRBV15 and TRBJ2-3; 11 positions agree with TRBD1. The junction had 4 bases not matched to a gene; V was cut back by 0 bases and J by 2 bases. The CDR3 consists of 17 residues. Germline V gene sequence: CDR1 LNHNV, CDR2 YYDKDF (reference sequence). The CDR3 coding sequence is TGTGCCACCAGCAGAGATATGGGACAGGGGGTCACAGATACGCAGTATTTT. Its protein is CATSRDMGQGVTDTQYF.

This clonotype was seen repeatedly, ten times or more. The V and J genes are TRBV6-1 and TRBJ2-7, with D uncertain. Germline V gene lookup returns CDR1 MNHNS and CDR2 SASEGT. Deletions cut 10 bases from V and 4 bases from J, with 14 bases between. The CDR3 covers 12 residues. The CDR3 DNA reads as TGTGCCACCGCCCATGAGATGTACGAGCAGTACTTC. The encoded protein is CATAHEMYEQYF.

This chain links TRBV11-2 with TRBJ2-3; 7 bases match TRBD2. The CDR3 runs 15 residues. Germline CDR1 reads SGHAT; CDR2 reads FQNNGV. Trimming took 5 bases from V and 4 from J; bases not matched to a gene: 9. CDR3 residues: CASSPDPAGADTQYF. The CDR3, as DNA: TGTGCCAGCAGCCCTGACCCTGCGGGGGCAGATACGCAGTATTTT.

There are a few counts of this clonotype. The rearrangement uses TRBV2 and TRBJ2-3, with 11 bases lining up with TRBD2. Per the germline V gene, CDR1 is SNHLY and CDR2 is FYNNEI. Trimming took 7 bases from V and 2 from J; bases not matched to a gene: 11. The CDR3 consists of 17 residues. The CDR3 DNA reads TGTGCCAGCATGCATTCCGGGACTAGCGGAATCACAGATACGCAGTATTTT. Its translation is CASMHSGTSGITDTQYF.

At least ten counts were recorded for this clonotype. The V gene is TRBV5-1, the J gene TRBJ2-3, with 11 nucleotides matching TRBD1. From germline, CDR1 is SGHRS and CDR2 YFSETQ. V lost 4 bases to trimming and J lost 1 base; unmatched junction nucleotides: 8. The length of the CDR3 is 17 residues. The CDR3 protein is CASSRGTGGLGTDTQYF. The CDR3 region has the DNA TGCGCCAGCAGCAGGGGGACAGGGGGTTTGGGCACAGATACGCAGTATTTT. Full variable domain (outside the CDR3, taken from reference TRBV5-1 and TRBJ2-3): KAGVTQTPRYLIKTRGQQVTLSCSPISGHRSVSWYQQTPGQGLQFLFEYFSETQRNKGNFPGRFSGRQFSNSRSEMNVSTLELGDSALYLCASSRGTGGLGTDTQYFGPGTRLTVL.

This clonotype was picked up many times. The rearrangement joins TRBV14 to TRBJ2-1; TRBD2 aligns across 7 bases. Germline V gene data show CDR1 as SGHDN and CDR2 as FVKESK. V shed 4 bases, J shed 9 bases, and the junction held 6 bases outside the gene matches. CDR3 length equals 13 residues. The CDR3 sequence: CASSPRGGSEQFF. For the CDR3, the DNA is TGTGCCAGCAGCCCCCGCGGGGGAAGTGAGCAGTTCTTC.

This clonotype was seen many times. The rearrangement links TRBV2 to TRBJ2-7; D unresolved. Germline assignment: CDR1 SNHLY and CDR2 FYNNEI. This CDR3 is built from 13 residues. Trimming took 3 bases from V and 4 from J, leaving 10 bases between them. Written as DNA, the CDR3 is TGTGCCAGCAGTGACTGGGTACGTTACGAGCAGTACTTC. Amino acids: CASSDWVRYEQYF.

This chain connects TRBV25-1 to TRBJ1-1, with a weak D call TRBD1 (5 bases). The CDR3 contains 12 residues. V was cut by 7 bases and J by 4 bases, with 10 bases left in between. Germline assignment: CDR1 MGHDK and CDR2 SYGVNS. CDR3: CASTTGSTEAFF. Here the CDR3 DNA reads TGTGCCAGCACTACAGGTAGCACTGAAGCTTTCTTT.

This chain links TRBV9 with TRBJ2-1; D is uncertain. V lost 3 bases to trimming and J lost 2 bases, with 12 bases between them. The CDR3 spans 15 residues. Germline values: CDR1 SGDLS, CDR2 YYNGEE. The CDR3 spells CASSARKSPYNEQFF. The CDR3 nucleotides read TGTGCCAGCAGCGCTAGGAAAAGCCCCTACAATGAGCAGTTCTTC.

This clonotype appeared a few times. The rearrangement joins TRBV12-3 or TRBV12-4 to TRBJ2-1; a weak D match, TRBD1 (6 bases). Trimming left V 4 bases short and J 15 bases short, with 16 bases between. The CDR3 spans 12 residues. The CDR3 here is CASSWDTLGRFF. The CDR3 DNA is TGTGCCAGCAGTTGGGACACACTAGGTCGGTTCTTC.

This clonotype was recorded at least ten times. The chain employs TRBV3-1 and TRBJ2-6, with D hard to call. The CDR3 length is 15 residues. V was trimmed by 1 base and J by 0 bases, leaving 4 bases between them. Germline V gene data show CDR1 as LGHDT and CDR2 as YNNKEL (reference sequence). The CDR3 DNA reads TGTGCCAGCAGCCAAGGATACTCTGGGGCCAACGTCCTGACTTTC. This translates into CASSQGYSGANVLTF.

At least ten counts were recorded for this clonotype. The chain recombines TRBV20-1 with TRBJ2-1; 7 bases match TRBD2. CDR1 DFQATT and CDR2 SNEGSKA come from the germline V gene (reference sequence). J lost 9 bases, V lost 3 bases, and 11 bases had no gene match. The CDR3 length is 14 residues. Written as DNA, the CDR3 is TGCAGTGCTAGCTGGGCTAGCGGAATTACTGAGCAGTTCTTC. Amino acids: CSASWASGITEQFF.

Comment on this clonotype: A much larger clonotype is one base distant, so this may be a read error. The V call is TRBV9, the J call TRBJ2-4; 13 bases align to TRBD2. The J call may be incorrect, as the DNA end agrees better with TRBJ2-1. The germline V gene encodes CDR1 SGDLS and CDR2 YYNGEE. The CDR3 contains 16 residues. DNA for the CDR3: TGTGCCAGCAGCGCTGCCAGAACTAGCGGGAGGGTTGAGCAGTTCTTC. Its translation is CASSAARTSGRVEQFF.

This clonotype was detected only a few times. The rearrangement links TRBV4-2 to TRBJ2-1, with TRBD2 matching 7 bases. The ends lost 3 bases at V and 5 bases at J; junction bases unmatched: 4. CDR1 is LGHNA, CDR2 YNFKEQ, per germline. The CDR3 covers 14 residues. The CDR3 bases are TGTGCCAGCAGCCAGGCGGGAGAAAACAATGAGCAGTTCTTC. This translates into CASSQAGENNEQFF.

This clonotype came up many times. The V gene is TRBV6-2 or TRBV6-3, the J gene TRBJ1-5, with D uncertain. The germline V and J ends were trimmed by 2 bases and 2 bases, with 1 base remaining between them. This CDR3 region has 12 residues. Germline CDR1 reads MNHEY; CDR2 reads SVGEGT. CDR3 sequence: CASSYGNQPQHF. DNA for the CDR3: TGTGCCAGCAGTTACGGCAATCAGCCCCAGCATTTT.

In this sample, this clonotype turned up once. The chain is built from TRBV9 and TRBJ1-6, with 7 nucleotides matching TRBD1. CDR1 and CDR2 from the germline V gene are SGDLS and YYNGEE. V shed 4 bases, J shed 9 bases, and the junction held 7 bases outside the gene matches. This CDR3 spans 14 amino acids. The CDR3 is CASSIRDSVSPLHF. The CDR3 nucleotides read TGTGCCAGCAGCATACGGGACAGCGTTTCACCCCTCCACTTT.

This chain uses TRBV12-3 or TRBV12-4 with TRBJ1-2; D uncertain. This CDR3 region has 14 residues. V was trimmed by 6 bases and J by 5 bases, leaving 16 bases between them. Here the CDR3 reads CASRAQLVGYGYTF. The DNA of the CDR3 is TGTGCCAGCAGGGCCCAATTAGTAGGGTATGGCTACACCTTC.

V usage is TRBV30 and J usage is TRBJ2-3; D is unclear. The V end was cut by 3 bases, the J end by 1 base, with 5 bases between. The CDR3 loop spans 12 amino acids. Germline V gives CDR1 GTSNPN, CDR2 SVGIG (reference sequence). CDR3 protein: CAWRQRTDTQYF. The DNA of the CDR3 is TGTGCCTGGAGACAGCGCACAGATACGCAGTATTTT.

The rearrangement joins TRBV29-1 to TRBJ1-1; D not resolved. The length of the CDR3 is 12 residues. The V end was cut by 7 bases, the J end by 1 base, with 10 bases between. Looked up from germline, CDR1 is SQVTM and CDR2 is ANQGSEA. This chain's CDR3 is CSANKANTEAFF. The CDR3 bases are TGCAGCGCCAATAAGGCGAACACTGAAGCTTTCTTT.